This T cell receptor (beta chain) stems from a study of response to subunit inactivated influenza vaccine. TCRdb used MiXCR to reprocess the RT-PCR reads, holding one entry per CDR3 protein. The table includes over 450,000 distinct CDR3 sequences, over 10% detected once. The CDR3 sequence is 14 residues long. V was pared by 2 bases and J by 4 bases, with 5 bases of the junction left unmatched. Germline-derived CDR1 and CDR2 are SGDLS and YYNGEE. Sequenced material: PBMCs from blood, taken 40 to 50 days after vaccination. This TCR derives from a man in his fifties who received an inactivated influenza vaccine. This sequence joins TRBV9 and TRBJ2-5, with 7 bases identical to TRBD1. The CDR3 reads CASSVGTVRETQYF. CDR3 sequence (DNA): TGTGCCAGCAGCGTCGGGACAGTCCGAGAGACCCAGTACTTC.